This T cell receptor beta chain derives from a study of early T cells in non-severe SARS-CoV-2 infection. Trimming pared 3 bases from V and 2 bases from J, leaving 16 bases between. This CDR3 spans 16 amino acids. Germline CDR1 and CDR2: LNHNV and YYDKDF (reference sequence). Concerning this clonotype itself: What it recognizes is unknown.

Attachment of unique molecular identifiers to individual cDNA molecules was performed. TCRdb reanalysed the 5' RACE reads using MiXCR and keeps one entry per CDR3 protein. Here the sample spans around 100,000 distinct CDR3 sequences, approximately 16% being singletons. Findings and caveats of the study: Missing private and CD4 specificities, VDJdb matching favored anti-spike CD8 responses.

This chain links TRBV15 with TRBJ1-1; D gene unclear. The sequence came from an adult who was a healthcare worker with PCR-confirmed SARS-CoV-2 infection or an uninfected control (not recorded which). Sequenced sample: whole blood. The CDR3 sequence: CATSSNPAPSNTEAFF. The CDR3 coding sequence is TGTGCCACCAGCAGCAACCCGGCCCCCAGTAACACTGAAGCTTTCTTT.